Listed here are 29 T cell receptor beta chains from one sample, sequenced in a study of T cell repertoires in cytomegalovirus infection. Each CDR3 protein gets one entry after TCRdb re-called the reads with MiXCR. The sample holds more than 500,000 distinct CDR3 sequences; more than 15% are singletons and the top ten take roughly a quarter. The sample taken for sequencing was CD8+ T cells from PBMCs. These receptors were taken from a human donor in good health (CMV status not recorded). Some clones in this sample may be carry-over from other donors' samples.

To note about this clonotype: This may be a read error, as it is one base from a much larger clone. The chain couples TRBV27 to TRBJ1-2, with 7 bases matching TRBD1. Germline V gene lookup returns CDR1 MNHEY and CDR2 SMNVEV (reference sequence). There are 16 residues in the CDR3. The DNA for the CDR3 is TGTGCCAGCAGTCAGCGGGACAGCCGCTTTAACTATTGCTACACCTTC. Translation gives CASSQRDSRFNYCYTF.

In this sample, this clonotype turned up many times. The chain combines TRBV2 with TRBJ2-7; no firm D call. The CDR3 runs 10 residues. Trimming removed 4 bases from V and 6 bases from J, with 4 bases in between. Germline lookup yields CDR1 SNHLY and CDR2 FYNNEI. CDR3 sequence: CASSVLEQYF. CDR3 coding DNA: TGTGCCAGCAGTGTTCTCGAGCAGTACTTC.

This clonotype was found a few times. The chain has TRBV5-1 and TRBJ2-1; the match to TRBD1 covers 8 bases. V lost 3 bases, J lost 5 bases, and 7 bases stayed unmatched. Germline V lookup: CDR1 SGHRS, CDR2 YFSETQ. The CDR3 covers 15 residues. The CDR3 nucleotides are TGCGCCAGCAGCTGGACAGGGCGTATGGACAATGAGCAGTTCTTC. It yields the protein CASSWTGRMDNEQFF.

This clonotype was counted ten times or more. CDR3 sequence reads: CASSPGTNEKLFF. CDR3 nucleotide sequence: TGTGCCAGCAGCCCCGGAACTAATGAAAAACTGTTTTTT. The chain joins TRBV7-9 to TRBJ1-4; D remains ambiguous. The CDR3 contains 13 residues. Germline values: CDR1 SEHNR, CDR2 FQNEAQ (reference sequence). Trimming cost V 5 bases and J 1 base, with 5 bases left between them.

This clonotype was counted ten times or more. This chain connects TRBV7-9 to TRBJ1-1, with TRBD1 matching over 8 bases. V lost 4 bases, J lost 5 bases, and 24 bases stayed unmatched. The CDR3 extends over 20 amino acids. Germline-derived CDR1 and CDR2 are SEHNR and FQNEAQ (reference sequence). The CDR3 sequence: CASSSVGGRQGPRGRTEAFF. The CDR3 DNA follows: TGTGCCAGCAGCTCGGTTGGGGGTCGACAGGGGCCGCGCGGTAGGACTGAAGCTTTCTTT. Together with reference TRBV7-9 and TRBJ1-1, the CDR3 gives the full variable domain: DTGVSQNPRHKITKRGQNVTFRCDPISEHNRLYWYRQTLGQGPEFLTYFQNEAQLEKSRLLSDRFSAERPKGSFSTLEIQRTEQGDSAMYLCASSSVGGRQGPRGRTEAFFGQGTRLTVV.

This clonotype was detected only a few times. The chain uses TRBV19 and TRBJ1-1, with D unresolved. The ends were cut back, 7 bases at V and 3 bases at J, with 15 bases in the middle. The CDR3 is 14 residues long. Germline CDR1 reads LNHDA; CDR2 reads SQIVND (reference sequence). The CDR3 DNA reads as TGTGCCAGTAACCCACAGAGTACATACACTGAAGCTTTCTTT. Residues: CASNPQSTYTEAFF. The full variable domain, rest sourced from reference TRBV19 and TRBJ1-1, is DGGITQSPKYLFRKEGQNVTLSCEQNLNHDAMYWYRQDPGQGLRLIYYSQIVNDFQKGDIAEGYSVSREKKESFPLTVTSAQKNPTAFYLCASNPQSTYTEAFFGQGTRLTVV.

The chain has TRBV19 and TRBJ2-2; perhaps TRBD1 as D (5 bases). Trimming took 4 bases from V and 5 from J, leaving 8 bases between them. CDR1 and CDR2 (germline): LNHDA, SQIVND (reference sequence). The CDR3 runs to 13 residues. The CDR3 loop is CASSTGYTGELFF. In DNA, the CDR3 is TGTGCCAGTAGTACAGGGTATACCGGGGAGCTGTTTTTT.

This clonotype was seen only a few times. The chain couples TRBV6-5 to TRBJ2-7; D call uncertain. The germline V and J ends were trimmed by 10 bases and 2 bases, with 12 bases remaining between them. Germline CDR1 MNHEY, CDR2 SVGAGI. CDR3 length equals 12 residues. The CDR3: CATSAVPYEQYF. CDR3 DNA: TGTGCCACCTCCGCAGTTCCCTACGAGCAGTACTTC.

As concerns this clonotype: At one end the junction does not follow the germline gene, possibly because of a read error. This chain's CDR3 is CASSQQGPATGVLFF. For the CDR3, the DNA is TGTGCCAGCAGCCAACAGGGGCCCGCCACCGGGGTGCTGTTTTTT. The gene calls are TRBV6-5 and TRBJ2-2; 7 nucleotides match TRBD1. CDR3 length: 15 amino acids. CDR1 is MNHEY, CDR2 SVGAGI, per germline.

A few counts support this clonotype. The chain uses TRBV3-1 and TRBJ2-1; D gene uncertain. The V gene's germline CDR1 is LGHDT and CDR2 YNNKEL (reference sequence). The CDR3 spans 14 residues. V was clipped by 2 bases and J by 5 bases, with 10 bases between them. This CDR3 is CASSQSQQNNEQFF. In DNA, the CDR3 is TGTGCCAGCAGCCAAAGTCAACAGAACAATGAGCAGTTCTTC.

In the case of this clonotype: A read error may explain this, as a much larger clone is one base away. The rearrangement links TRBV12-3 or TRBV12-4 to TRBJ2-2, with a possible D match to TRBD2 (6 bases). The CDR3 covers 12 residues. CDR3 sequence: CASSTGTGEVFF. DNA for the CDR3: TGTGCCAGCAGTACCGGGACCGGGGAGGTGTTTTTT.

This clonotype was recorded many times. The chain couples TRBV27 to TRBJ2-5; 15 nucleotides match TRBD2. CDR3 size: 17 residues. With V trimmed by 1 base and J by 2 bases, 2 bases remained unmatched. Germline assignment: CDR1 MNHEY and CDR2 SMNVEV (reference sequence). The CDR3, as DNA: TGTGCCAGCAGTTTATTTGGGACTAGCGGGGGGCAAGAGACCCAGTACTTC. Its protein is CASSLFGTSGGQETQYF.

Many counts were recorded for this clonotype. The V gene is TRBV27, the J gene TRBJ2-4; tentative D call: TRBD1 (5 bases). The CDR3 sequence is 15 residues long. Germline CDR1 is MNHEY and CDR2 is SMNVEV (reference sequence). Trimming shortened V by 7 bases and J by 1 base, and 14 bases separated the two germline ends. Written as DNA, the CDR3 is TGTGCCAGCACATTAACGGCAGGGGCCAAAAACATTCAGTACTTC. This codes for CASTLTAGAKNIQYF.

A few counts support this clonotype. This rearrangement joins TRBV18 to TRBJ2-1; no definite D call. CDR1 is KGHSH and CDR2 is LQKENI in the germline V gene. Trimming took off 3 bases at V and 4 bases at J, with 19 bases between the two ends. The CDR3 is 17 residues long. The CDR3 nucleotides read TGTGCCAGCTCACCGACTCTTGGTCTCCAGAGGTACAATGAGCAGTTCTTC. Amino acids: CASSPTLGLQRYNEQFF.

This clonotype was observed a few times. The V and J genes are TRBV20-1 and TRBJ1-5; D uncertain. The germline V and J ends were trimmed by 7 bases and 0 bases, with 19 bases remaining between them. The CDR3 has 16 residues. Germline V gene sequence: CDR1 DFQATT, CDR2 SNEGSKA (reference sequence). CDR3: CSVDLGGPDSNQPQHF. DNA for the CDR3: TGCAGTGTCGACCTGGGAGGGCCTGATAGCAATCAGCCCCAGCATTTT.

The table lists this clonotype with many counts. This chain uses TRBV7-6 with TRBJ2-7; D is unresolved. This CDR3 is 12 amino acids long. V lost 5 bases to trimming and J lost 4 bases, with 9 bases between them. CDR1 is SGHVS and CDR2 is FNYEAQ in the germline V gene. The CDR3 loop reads CASSNHWYEQYF. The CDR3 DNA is TGTGCCAGCAGCAACCACTGGTACGAGCAGTACTTC.

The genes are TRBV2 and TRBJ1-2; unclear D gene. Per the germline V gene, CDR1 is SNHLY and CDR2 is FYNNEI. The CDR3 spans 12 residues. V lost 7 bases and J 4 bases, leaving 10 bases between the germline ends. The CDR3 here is CASMEYSYGYTF. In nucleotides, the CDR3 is TGTGCCAGCATGGAGTATTCCTATGGCTACACCTTC. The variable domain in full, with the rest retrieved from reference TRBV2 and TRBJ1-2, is EPEVTQTPSHQVTQMGQEVILRCVPISNHLYFYWYRQILGQKVEFLVSFYNNEISEKSEIFDDQFSVERPDGSNFTLKIRSTKLEDSAMYFCASMEYSYGYTFGSGTRLTVV.

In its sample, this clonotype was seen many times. CDR3 in DNA: TGTGCCAGCAGACACCCAACAGGGAGCACTGAAGCTTTCTTT. This encodes CASRHPTGSTEAFF. V gene TRBV12-3 or TRBV12-4 combines with J gene TRBJ1-1; D is perhaps TRBD1 (6 bases). With 6 bases removed from V and 4 bases from J, the gap between germline ends came to 15 bases. There are 14 residues in the CDR3.

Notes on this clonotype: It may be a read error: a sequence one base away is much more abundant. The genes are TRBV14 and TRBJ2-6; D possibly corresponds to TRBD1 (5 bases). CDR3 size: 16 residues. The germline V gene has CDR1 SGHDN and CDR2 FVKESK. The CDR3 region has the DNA TGTGCCAGCAGCCAAGTGTATGTGTCTGGGGCCAACATCCTGACTTTC. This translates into CASSQVYVSGANILTF. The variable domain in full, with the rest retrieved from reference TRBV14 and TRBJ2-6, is EAGVTQFPSHSVIEKGQTVTLRCDPISGHDNLYWYRRVMGKEIKFLLHFVKESKQDESGMPNNRFLAERTGGTYSTLKVQPAELEDSGVYFCASSQVYVSGANILTFGAGSRLTVL.

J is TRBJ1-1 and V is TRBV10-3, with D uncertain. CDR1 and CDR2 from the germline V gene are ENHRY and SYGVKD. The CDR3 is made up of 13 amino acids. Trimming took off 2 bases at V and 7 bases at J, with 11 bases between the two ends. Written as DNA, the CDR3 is TGTGCCATCAGTGAGCCGGGGATGGTTGAAGCTTTCTTT. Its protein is CAISEPGMVEAFF.

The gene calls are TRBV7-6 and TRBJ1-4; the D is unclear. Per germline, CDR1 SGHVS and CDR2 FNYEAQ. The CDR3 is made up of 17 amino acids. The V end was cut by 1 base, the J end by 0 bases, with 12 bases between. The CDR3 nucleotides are TGTGCCAGCAGCTTAGAATCAAGGATGGCAACTAATGAAAAACTGTTTTTT. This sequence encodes CASSLESRMATNEKLFF.

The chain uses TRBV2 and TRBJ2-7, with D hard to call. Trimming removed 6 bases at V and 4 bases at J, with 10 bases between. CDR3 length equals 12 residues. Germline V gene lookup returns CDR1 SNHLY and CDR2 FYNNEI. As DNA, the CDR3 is TGTGCCAGCAGGGGCCGGATTTACGAGCAGTACTTC. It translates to CASRGRIYEQYF.

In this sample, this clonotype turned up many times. The CDR3 spells CASSSSGQPRGGYTF. Written as DNA, the CDR3 is TGTGCCAGCAGCTCCTCCGGCCAGCCCAGGGGTGGCTACACCTTC. The rearrangement joins TRBV7-9 to TRBJ1-2; D might be TRBD1 (6 bases). The CDR3 has 15 residues. In germline, CDR1 is SEHNR, CDR2 FQNEAQ (reference sequence). With 4 bases removed from V and 7 bases from J, the gap between germline ends came to 19 bases.

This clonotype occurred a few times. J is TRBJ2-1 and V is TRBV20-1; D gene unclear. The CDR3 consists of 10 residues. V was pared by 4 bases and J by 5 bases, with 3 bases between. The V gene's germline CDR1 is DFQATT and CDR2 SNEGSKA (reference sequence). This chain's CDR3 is CSAKDNEQFF. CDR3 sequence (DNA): TGCAGTGCTAAAGACAATGAGCAGTTCTTC.

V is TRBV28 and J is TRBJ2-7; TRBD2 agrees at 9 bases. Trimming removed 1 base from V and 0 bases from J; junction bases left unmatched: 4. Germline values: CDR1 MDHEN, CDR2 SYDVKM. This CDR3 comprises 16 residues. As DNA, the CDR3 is TGTGCCAGCAGTTTATTAGGCGGGAGGGCCTCCTACGAGCAGTACTTC. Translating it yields CASSLLGGRASYEQYF.

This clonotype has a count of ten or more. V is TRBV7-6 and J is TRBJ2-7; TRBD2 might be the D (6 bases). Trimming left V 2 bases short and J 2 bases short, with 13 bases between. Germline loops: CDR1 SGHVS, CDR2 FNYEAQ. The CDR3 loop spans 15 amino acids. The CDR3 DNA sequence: TGTGCCAGCAGCTTATCGGGGGAATTCGCCTACGAGCAGTACTTC. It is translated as CASSLSGEFAYEQYF. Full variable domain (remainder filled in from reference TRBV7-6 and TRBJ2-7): GAGVSQSPRYKVTKRGQDVALRCDPISGHVSLYWYRQALGQGPEFLTYFNYEAQQDKSGLPNDRFSAERPEGSISTLTIQRTEQRDSAMYRCASSLSGEFAYEQYFGPGTRLTVT.

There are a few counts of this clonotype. The CDR3 protein is CAGTLAGEGQETQYF. The CDR3 DNA reads TGTGCCGGTACTTTAGCGGGAGAGGGGCAAGAGACCCAGTACTTC. The J gene is TRBJ2-5, the V gene TRBV7-9, with 9 positions matching TRBD2. The V and J ends lost 11 bases and 2 bases, in that order; junction bases with no gene match: 12. This CDR3 comprises 15 residues. From germline, CDR1 is SEHNR and CDR2 FQNEAQ (reference sequence).

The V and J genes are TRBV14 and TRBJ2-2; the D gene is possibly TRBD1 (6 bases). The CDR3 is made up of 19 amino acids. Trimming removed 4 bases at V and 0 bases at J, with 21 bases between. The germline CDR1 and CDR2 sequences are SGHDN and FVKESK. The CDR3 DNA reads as TGTGCCAGCAGCCCTTTACTTACAGGGTACCCCGCGAACACCGGGGAGCTGTTTTTT. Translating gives CASSPLLTGYPANTGELFF.

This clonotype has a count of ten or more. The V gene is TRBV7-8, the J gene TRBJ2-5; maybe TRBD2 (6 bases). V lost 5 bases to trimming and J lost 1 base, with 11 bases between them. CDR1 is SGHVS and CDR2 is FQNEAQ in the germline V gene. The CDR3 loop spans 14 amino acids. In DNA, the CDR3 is TGTGCCAGCAGCCCGGGGAGGTTCCAAGAGACCCAGTACTTC. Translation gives CASSPGRFQETQYF.